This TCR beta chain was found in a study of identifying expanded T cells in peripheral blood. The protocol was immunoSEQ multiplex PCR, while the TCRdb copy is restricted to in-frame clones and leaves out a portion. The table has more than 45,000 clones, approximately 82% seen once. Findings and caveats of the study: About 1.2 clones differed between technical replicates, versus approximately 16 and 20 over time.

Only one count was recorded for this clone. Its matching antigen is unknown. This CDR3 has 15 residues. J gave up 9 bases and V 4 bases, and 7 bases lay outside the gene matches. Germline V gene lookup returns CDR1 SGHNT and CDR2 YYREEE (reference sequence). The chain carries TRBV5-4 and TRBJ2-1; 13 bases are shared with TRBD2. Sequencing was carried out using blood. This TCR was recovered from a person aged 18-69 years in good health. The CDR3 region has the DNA TGTGCCAGCAGCGGGGGACTAGCGGGAAGGTCTGAGCAGTTCTTC. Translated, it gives CASSGGLAGRSEQFF.